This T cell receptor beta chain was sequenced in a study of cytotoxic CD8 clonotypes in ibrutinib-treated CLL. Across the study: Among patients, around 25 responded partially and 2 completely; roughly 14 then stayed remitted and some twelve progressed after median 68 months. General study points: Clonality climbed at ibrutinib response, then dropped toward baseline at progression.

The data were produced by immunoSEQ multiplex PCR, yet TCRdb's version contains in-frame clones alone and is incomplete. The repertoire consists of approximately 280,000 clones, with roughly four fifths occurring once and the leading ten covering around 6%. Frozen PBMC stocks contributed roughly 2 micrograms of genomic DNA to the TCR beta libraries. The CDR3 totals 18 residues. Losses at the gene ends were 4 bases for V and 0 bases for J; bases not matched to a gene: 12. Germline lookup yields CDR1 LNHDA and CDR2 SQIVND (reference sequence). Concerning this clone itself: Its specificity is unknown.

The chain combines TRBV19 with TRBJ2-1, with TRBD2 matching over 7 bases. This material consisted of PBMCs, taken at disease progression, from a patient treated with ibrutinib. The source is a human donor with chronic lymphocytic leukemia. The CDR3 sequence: CASSTYSLTGGSYNEQFF. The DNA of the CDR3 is TGTGCCAGTAGTACTTATTCTTTAACGGGAGGCTCCTACAATGAGCAGTTCTTC.